This TCR beta chain was captured by sequencing in a study of CD8 T cells in Susac syndrome. RNA in amounts of about 0.5 to 1 ug was reverse transcribed with random hexamers. The TCR beta CDR3 was amplified by immunoSEQ multiplex PCR across 54 Vbeta, 13 Jbeta. TCRdb re-called the immunoSEQ multiplex PCR reads through MiXCR, storing one row per CDR3 protein. The sample shows more than 150,000 distinct CDR3 sequences, 92% of them seen only once. V was pared by 4 bases and J by 3 bases, with 13 bases between. CDR3 length equals 14 residues. Germline V CDR1 and CDR2: SGHRS, YFSETQ. Peripheral blood CD8+ and CD4+ T cells were profiled by TCR beta sequencing. Healthy donors acted as controls, with matching for age and sex. Negative isolation was applied to CD8+ and CD4+ T cells, and FACS enrichment was applied to TEMRA cells.

Sequenced material: CD4+ T cells from PBMCs. The chain recombines TRBV5-1 with TRBJ1-2, with D possibly matching TRBD1 (6 bases). This receptor was taken from a human donor in good health. The CDR3 region has the DNA TGCGCCAGCAGCGGGGTAGGGGGTGACTATGGCTACACCTTC. Amino acid sequence: CASSGVGGDYGYTF.